Listed below are T cell receptor beta chains from one sample, sequenced in a study of tumor-infiltrating lymphocytes in localized non-small cell lung cancer. Produced via immunoSEQ multiplex PCR; TCRdb's table is partial and in-frame only. The sample has about 10,000 clones, 60% seen once. The sequenced sample consisted of uninvolved lung tissue not adjacent to the tumor. These receptors were taken from a human donor with non-small cell lung cancer. CDR3s include the opening cysteine and the closing phenylalanine or tryptophan. The order of the fields is V gene, CDR3 protein.

TRBV11-2 CASSEPGTHNEQFF
TRBV6-5 CAISAGGEAFF
TRBV4-2 CASSLGQGSSYEQYF
TRBV11-3 CASSLGGATGEKLFF
TRBV5-6 CASSLGRTAQETQYF
TRBV5-1 CASSLAHRVVVRNQPQHF
TRBV6-5 CASTNVGAGNTIYF
TRBV28 CASSLGSAGGQPQHF
TRBV9 CASSVGRAGPSGANVLTF
TRBV27 CASSYRGPGQPQHF
TRBV7-9 CASSSGQGWSYEQYF
TRBV5-1 CASSLGENTEAFF
TRBV11-2 CASSPHYEQYF
TRBV9 CASSGPAAGEYEQYF
TRBV27 CASSPLGERSYNEQFF
TRBV15 CATSRQGTRTSTDTQYF
TRBV6-5 CASSRGLAGQETQYF
TRBV11-2 CASSVQYEQYF
TRBV5-1 CASSLLAGGNGQQFF
TRBV4-3 CASSQDKDGRAPLTNYGYTF
TRBV27 CASRGQGYEQYF
TRBV19 CASSKDVGSGNTIYF
TRBV5-1 CASSPAGEPGRGGYTF
TRBV28 CASSPQGEGAYEQYF
TRBV9 CASSTEQGPGTEAFF
TRBV7-3 CASSSSSEAFF
TRBV7-9 CASSPRGESSYNEQFF